One and the same sample provided the 26 T cell receptor beta chains below, sequenced in a study of CXCR3-negative and CXCR3-positive naive CD8 T cells (dated by TCRdb to the late 2010s). Sequencer: NextSeq 550. The Human TCR Profiling Kit (MiLaboratory) was used to make UMI-labeled 5' RACE TRB cDNA libraries. After reprocessing by TCRdb, each CDR3 protein sequence is one entry, and no DNA is given. The table for this sample lists 46,000 or so distinct CDR3 sequences. Of the sample, about 2.5% is held by the ten largest clones. Sequenced sample: naive CXCR3- CD8+ T cells from blood. The sample's cell subset or site, from its label and the paper: CD45RO-CCR7+CD27+CD95- naive CD8+ T cells lacking CXCR3 (TNR3-). The origin of the receptors is a human donor in good health. Some clones in this sample may be carry-over from other donors' samples.

V is TRBV28 and J is TRBJ2-4; TCRdb returns TRBD2, unconfirmable since there is no DNA. Looked up from germline, CDR1 is MDHEN and CDR2 is SYDVKM. This CDR3 has 17 amino acids. CDR3 in amino acids: CASSSEPGARPRNIQYF.

The V call is TRBV15, the J call TRBJ1-5. Germline-derived CDR1 and CDR2 are LNHNV and YYDKDF (reference sequence). The CDR3 is 14 residues long. The CDR3 is CATGVGGVAQPQHF.

This sequence joins TRBV7-6 and TRBJ2-3; the D call from TCRdb, TRBD1, cannot be confirmed without DNA. The CDR3 is made up of 16 amino acids. The germline CDR1 and CDR2 sequences are SGHVS and FNYEAQ. The CDR3 sequence: CASSPHTSGTLDTQYF.

This chain joins TRBV7-8 and TRBJ2-5; there is no DNA to check the TCRdb D call of TRBD1. The CDR3 totals 16 residues. Germline assignment: CDR1 SGHVS and CDR2 FQNEAQ. CDR3 loop: CASSFGTGGLKETQYF. Combining the CDR3 with reference TRBV7-8 and TRBJ2-5 gives the whole variable domain GAGVSQSPRYKVAKRGQDVALRCDPISGHVSLFWYQQALGQGPEFLTYFQNEAQLDKSGLPSDRFFAERPEGSVSTLKIQRTQQEDSAVYLCASSFGTGGLKETQYFGPGTRLLVL.

V and J are TRBV13 and TRBJ1-1. Germline V gives CDR1 PRHDT, CDR2 FYEKMQ (reference sequence). This CDR3 has 14 residues. This CDR3 is CASSSGGWDTEAFF.

The chain uses TRBV20-1 and TRBJ2-1. CDR1 is DFQATT and CDR2 is SNEGSKA in the germline V gene (reference sequence). The CDR3 sequence is 15 residues long. The CDR3 reads CSAANSGSSYNEQFF.

The CDR3 reads CSVETGESYNEQFF. The rearrangement joins TRBV29-1 to TRBJ2-1. This CDR3 region has 14 residues. The germline V gene has CDR1 SQVTM and CDR2 ANQGSEA.

The V and J genes are TRBV29-1 and TRBJ1-5; the D gene TCRdb calls, TRBD1, cannot be checked with no DNA. The CDR3 covers 16 residues. Germline CDR1 and CDR2: SQVTM and ANQGSEA. The CDR3 here is CSVGTGGGFSNQPQHF.

This rearrangement joins TRBV28 to TRBJ2-7; TCRdb selects TRBD1, and the lack of DNA leaves this call unchecked. The germline gives CDR1 MDHEN, CDR2 SYDVKM. The CDR3 length is 13 residues. The CDR3 here is CVSTGTGYHEQYF.

The chain uses TRBV27 and TRBJ1-1; absent DNA, TCRdb's TRBD1 call cannot be checked. The CDR3 length is 15 residues. Germline CDR1 and CDR2: MNHEY and SMNVEV (reference sequence). CDR3 amino acids: CASMYRQGMNTEAFF.

This chain uses TRBV7-2 with TRBJ2-7; the D call of TRBD1 rests on TCRdb alone, since no DNA is present to check it. The germline gives CDR1 SGHTA, CDR2 FQGNSA. The CDR3 covers 14 residues. This CDR3 is CASSGAGASYEQYF.

V gene TRBV29-1 combines with J gene TRBJ2-3. The CDR3 covers 15 residues. Germline V gene sequence: CDR1 SQVTM, CDR2 ANQGSEA. CDR3 protein: CSVDRPFTSTDTQYF.

The chain joins TRBV7-9 to TRBJ2-1; checking the TCRdb D call of TRBD2 is not possible without DNA. Germline V gene sequence: CDR1 SEHNR, CDR2 FQNEAQ (reference sequence). The CDR3 totals 16 residues. CDR3: CASSSLKGLAYNEQFF. Complete variable domain (other parts from reference TRBV7-9 and TRBJ2-1): DTGVSQNPRHKITKRGQNVTFRCDPISEHNRLYWYRQTLGQGPEFLTYFQNEAQLEKSRLLSDRFSAERPKGSFSTLEIQRTEQGDSAMYLCASSSLKGLAYNEQFFGPGTRLTVL.

The chain is built from TRBV7-6 and TRBJ2-5; the TCRdb call, TRBD1, lacks DNA for checking. The germline CDR1 and CDR2 sequences are SGHVS and FNYEAQ. CDR3 length equals 17 residues. CDR3 region: CASSLPRTGGPGETQYF. The full variable domain, rest sourced from reference TRBV7-6 and TRBJ2-5, is GAGVSQSPRYKVTKRGQDVALRCDPISGHVSLYWYRQALGQGPEFLTYFNYEAQQDKSGLPNDRFSAERPEGSISTLTIQRTEQRDSAMYRCASSLPRTGGPGETQYFGPGTRLLVL.

V and J are TRBV2 and TRBJ2-2. Germline-derived CDR1 and CDR2 are SNHLY and FYNNEI. This CDR3 contains 14 residues. CDR3 residues: CASRTLRNTGELFF. Using reference TRBV2 and TRBJ2-2 for the parts outside the CDR3, the full variable domain is EPEVTQTPSHQVTQMGQEVILRCVPISNHLYFYWYRQILGQKVEFLVSFYNNEISEKSEIFDDQFSVERPDGSNFTLKIRSTKLEDSAMYFCASRTLRNTGELFFGEGSRLTVL.

The chain employs TRBV3-1 and TRBJ2-4; TCRdb's D call of TRBD2 is untestable without DNA. The CDR3 covers 15 residues. Germline V gene data show CDR1 as LGHDT and CDR2 as YNNKEL (reference sequence). CDR3: CASSPGTSGSPLQYF.

The rearrangement uses TRBV2 and TRBJ2-3. The CDR3 sequence is 11 residues long. Germline CDR1 and CDR2: SNHLY and FYNNEI. CDR3 residues: CASIYSDTQYF. The variable domain in full, with the rest retrieved from reference TRBV2 and TRBJ2-3, is EPEVTQTPSHQVTQMGQEVILRCVPISNHLYFYWYRQILGQKVEFLVSFYNNEISEKSEIFDDQFSVERPDGSNFTLKIRSTKLEDSAMYFCASIYSDTQYFGPGTRLTVL.

The rearrangement links TRBV7-2 to TRBJ2-7; TCRdb calls TRBD2, which cannot be checked without DNA. The CDR3 consists of 14 residues. Germline assignment: CDR1 SGHTA and CDR2 FQGNSA. The CDR3 loop reads CASSLPGPLYEQYF.

V usage is TRBV12-2 and J usage is TRBJ1-1. TRBV12-2 is noted as a pseudogene. CDR3 length equals 15 residues. This CDR3 is CASRLNQLLNTEAFF.

The chain links TRBV20-1 to TRBJ2-2. The germline V gene encodes CDR1 DFQATT and CDR2 SNEGSKA (reference sequence). CDR3 size: 13 residues. The CDR3 sequence is CSASVQSTGELFF.

The chain is built from TRBV7-9 and TRBJ2-2; TCRdb proposes TRBD1, but this gene call is untestable without DNA. Looked up from germline, CDR1 is SEHNR and CDR2 is FQNEAQ (reference sequence). This CDR3 has 16 amino acids. CDR3 residues: CASSDRDRGNTGELFF.

The V and J genes are TRBV29-1 and TRBJ1-2. The CDR3 extends over 12 amino acids. CDR1 and CDR2 (germline): SQVTM, ANQGSEA. CDR3: CSADGPTYGYTF.

The chain links TRBV28 to TRBJ2-7; TCRdb picks TRBD1, but there is no DNA to check that call. Per germline, CDR1 MDHEN and CDR2 SYDVKM. The CDR3 is 16 residues long. The CDR3 sequence is CASIPTLRGIFSEQYF.

This clonotype is labeled medium-sized (0.01 to 0.1%) based on frequency. The genes are TRBV12-3 or TRBV12-4 and TRBJ2-1. The CDR3 runs 13 residues. CDR3 protein: CASSSVVMNEQFF.

The V call is TRBV7-6, the J call TRBJ2-7; TCRdb outputs TRBD1, but without DNA this stays unchecked. This CDR3 comprises 12 residues. Germline V gives CDR1 SGHVS, CDR2 FNYEAQ. The CDR3 protein is CARSLDSYEQYF.

The chain has TRBV6-2 or TRBV6-3 and TRBJ1-5. The CDR3 length is 14 residues. Germline lookup yields CDR1 MNHEY and CDR2 SVGEGT. The CDR3 is CASSNSGVGQPQHF.